This record looks at one TCR beta chain sequence and its context. This receptor's antigen is unknown. Base qualities are missing; no much larger clone stands one base away. The library was obtained by the immunoSEQ multiplex PCR assay. Deep sequencing of rearranged TCR beta loci, alongside multiparametric flow cytometry, was used to profile T cell repertoires. In its TCRdb copy, this immuneACCESS table keeps in-frame sequences only and misses some clones. Where compared with another copy, unresolved V genes explain less than half of these, and the others have no known cause. This sample comprises roughly 25,000 clones, about nine tenths of them detected only once. The ten top clones hold around 0.81% of the sample. This entry belongs to a study of lymphopenia after photon versus proton radiotherapy (dated by TCRdb to the late 2010s). Turning to the overall study: In patients with gastrointestinal tumors who developed high-grade lymphopenia, the study compared the immunological effects of photon radiation therapy with those of proton radiation therapy. A cohort of roughly 18 patients with gastrointestinal tumors who received either photon or proton therapy and subsequently developed lymphopenia was included. The study was designed to characterize how the impact on the immune system differs between the two radiation modalities. What the research found in general, with its limitations: Across the cohort, an inverse correlation was found between a larger post-nadir drop in TCR diversity and overall survival time among patients who died. During treatment, patients who received proton therapy stayed relatively stable, whereas patients who received photon therapy lost naive T cells and TCR diversity and gained effector/memory populations. After the lymphocyte count nadir, repertoires from photon-treated patients showed oligoclonal expansion, particularly of CD8+ Temra cells, and this expansion drove the decline in diversity. The authors looked at the survival association only in patients who died, and they framed better survival with proton therapy as a possibility rather than a demonstrated result.

The source of this sequence is a woman between 50 and 59 years old with cholangiocarcinoma. Sequencing was performed on peripheral blood, taken from a patient treated with photon-based radiotherapy.

The CDR3 has the sequence CASRNTTGTGLSNYGYTF. The nucleotides are TGTGCCAGCAGAAATACGACCGGGACAGGGCTCTCTAACTATGGCTACACCTTC. Recombination joined TRBV5-5 with TRBJ1-2; 9 of the junction bases match TRBD1. The CDR3 measures 18 amino acids from cysteine to phenylalanine. The CDR3 DNA has 54 bases and is translated from base 1. At the junction V is shortened by 5 bases and J by 0 bases; bases outside the gene matches: 14. CDR1 and CDR2, looked up from the germline V gene (reference sequence), are SGHKS and YYEKEE.